The 26 T cell receptor beta chains below were found in one sample sequenced in a study of metastatic and nonmetastatic thyroid tumors. None of the patients had undergone any treatment ahead of thyroid surgery. TCRdb re-clonotyped the PCR reads through MiXCR. The data hold 15,000 to 20,000 clones, with roughly 20% observed a single time. What was sequenced was adjacent normal tissue. Receptor source: a female donor with papillary thyroid cancer or a benign thyroid nodule (not recorded which). Some clones in this sample may be carry-over from other donors' samples.

This chain joins TRBV19 and TRBJ1-5; D gene uncertain. Germline lookup yields CDR1 LNHDA and CDR2 SQIVND (reference sequence). The CDR3 contains 14 residues. Trimming shortened V by 2 bases and J by 5 bases, and 10 bases separated the two germline ends. This CDR3 is CASSIYPGYQPQHF. As DNA, the CDR3 is TGTGCCAGTAGTATATATCCGGGATATCAGCCCCAGCATTTT.

CDR3 residues: CASSLEQGNYGYTF. In nucleotides, the CDR3 is TGTGCCAGCAGCTTAGAACAGGGCAACTATGGCTACACCTTC. The chain uses TRBV11-2 and TRBJ1-2; perhaps TRBD1 as D (6 bases). Per the germline V gene, CDR1 is SGHAT and CDR2 is FQNNGV. V shed 0 bases and J shed 2 bases, with 7 bases lying between them. This CDR3 is 14 amino acids long.

This clone occurred a few times. The genes are TRBV6-1 and TRBJ1-1; D call uncertain. This CDR3 is built from 13 residues. The V gene's germline CDR1 is MNHNS and CDR2 SASEGT. Between the trimmed V and J ends, which lost 5 bases and 1 base, there was a span of 8 bases. CDR3 region: CASSLSANTEAFF. CDR3 coding DNA: TGTGCCAGCAGTTTGTCCGCGAACACTGAAGCTTTCTTT.

The genes are TRBV12-5 and TRBJ1-1; a weak D match, TRBD1 (5 bases). The CDR3 extends over 16 amino acids. Deletions cut 1 base from V and 0 bases from J, with 12 bases between. The V gene's germline CDR1 is LGHNT and CDR2 FRNRAP. The CDR3 nucleotides are TGTGCTAGTGGTTTGGGGGGAGGGGCGATGAACACTGAAGCTTTCTTT. Translated, it gives CASGLGGGAMNTEAFF.

The chain recombines TRBV30 with TRBJ2-7; unclear D gene. The CDR3 length is 12 residues. In germline, CDR1 is GTSNPN, CDR2 SVGIG (reference sequence). V lost 2 bases and J lost 4, with 9 bases in between. This CDR3 reads CAWSFGDYEQYF. CDR3 coding DNA: TGTGCCTGGAGTTTCGGAGATTACGAGCAGTACTTC.

Many counts were recorded for this clone. This rearrangement joins TRBV5-4 to TRBJ1-2, with D maybe TRBD1 (5 bases). The CDR3 contains 15 residues. Between the trimmed V and J ends, which lost 1 base and 0 bases, there was a span of 10 bases. The V gene's germline CDR1 is SGHNT and CDR2 YYREEE (reference sequence). The CDR3 nucleotides read TGTGCCAGCAGCTTGAGGGACGGAACTAACTATGGCTACACCTTC. This translates into CASSLRDGTNYGYTF.

The chain has TRBV20-1 and TRBJ2-2; D may be TRBD2 (5 bases). V shed 6 bases and J shed 6 bases, with 14 bases lying between them. The CDR3 sequence is 13 residues long. Germline CDR1 DFQATT, CDR2 SNEGSKA (reference sequence). CDR3 sequence: CSARLAVPGELFF. The CDR3 nucleotides are TGCAGTGCACGCCTAGCTGTCCCCGGGGAGCTGTTTTTT.

The chain couples TRBV6-1 to TRBJ2-7; 10 bases align to TRBD1. The germline V gene has CDR1 MNHNS and CDR2 SASEGT. The CDR3 contains 14 residues. The ends lost 6 bases at V and 5 bases at J; junction bases unmatched: 7. CDR3 nucleotide sequence: TGTGCCAGCAGGCCGGGACAGGGGTTCCACGAGCAGTACTTC. Translated, it gives CASRPGQGFHEQYF.

This clone is categorized as medium-sized. This rearrangement joins TRBV12-3 or TRBV12-4 to TRBJ2-6; TRBD1 matches 8 bases. Trimming cost V 6 bases and J 13 bases; bases outside gene matches: 8. CDR3 size: 13 residues. CDR3 loop: CASRLQGERVLTF. The CDR3 coding sequence is TGTGCCAGCAGATTACAGGGGGAAAGGGTCCTGACTTTC.

This clone has a handful of counts. V usage is TRBV12-3 or TRBV12-4 and J usage is TRBJ2-2, with no clear D. V was cut by 10 bases and J by 6 bases, with 9 bases left in between. This CDR3 spans 11 amino acids. For the CDR3, the DNA is TGTGCCATGGGGAATCCCGGGGAGCTGTTTTTT. Amino acids: CAMGNPGELFF.

This clone was recorded a few times. The V gene is TRBV28, the J gene TRBJ1-1, with D unresolved. This CDR3 has 13 residues. Trimming shortened V by 0 bases and J by 3 bases, and 5 bases separated the two germline ends. The germline gives CDR1 MDHEN, CDR2 SYDVKM. The CDR3 spells CASSLWVHTEAFF. As DNA, the CDR3 is TGTGCCAGCAGTTTATGGGTTCACACTGAAGCTTTCTTT.

This clone was found a few times. At one end, the junction sequence differs from germline, possibly due to a read error. The chain links TRBV20-1 to TRBJ2-1, with D maybe TRBD2 (6 bases). CDR1 and CDR2 from the germline V gene are DFQATT and SNEGSKA (reference sequence). The CDR3 extends over 13 amino acids. The CDR3 sequence: CSSSERSYDEQFF. CDR3 bases: TGCAGTTCTAGCGAACGCTCCTACGATGAGCAGTTCTTC.

By frequency in the sample, this clone is medium-sized. V usage is TRBV20-1 and J usage is TRBJ2-3; no definite D call. Trimming left V 0 bases short and J 1 base short, with 8 bases between. CDR1 and CDR2 (germline): DFQATT, SNEGSKA (reference sequence). The CDR3 runs 14 residues. This chain's CDR3 is CSARDTGRTDTQYF. CDR3 nucleotide sequence: TGCAGTGCTAGAGATACTGGACGCACAGATACGCAGTATTTT.

The rearrangement joins TRBV6-2 or TRBV6-3 to TRBJ1-1; 7 bases align to TRBD1. V lost 6 bases and J lost 4; bases outside the gene matches: 11. The germline V gene encodes CDR1 MNHEY and CDR2 SVGEGT. The CDR3 is 15 amino acids. The CDR3 reads CASSRIFDRVTEAFF. For the CDR3, the DNA is TGTGCCAGCAGCCGAATATTCGACAGGGTCACTGAAGCTTTCTTT.

V and J are TRBV28 and TRBJ2-7; D not resolved. Trimming took 1 base from V and 7 from J, leaving 8 bases between them. Germline V gene data show CDR1 as MDHEN and CDR2 as SYDVKM. This CDR3 contains 12 residues. The DNA of the CDR3 is TGTGCCAGCAGTTTATCCCAATTGGAGCAGTACTTC. This gives the protein CASSLSQLEQYF.

Turning to this clone: One junction end does not reproduce the germline sequence, and a read error may be involved. Other DNA variants within this sample encode the same CDR3. The chain combines TRBV19 with TRBJ2-3; 7 bases align to TRBD1. Germline CDR1 reads LNHDA; CDR2 reads SQIVND (reference sequence). CDR3 length: 15 residues. The CDR3 sequence is CASSITGVHTDTQYF. The CDR3 DNA is TGCGCCAGTAGTATCACAGGGGTCCACACAGATACGCAGTATTTT.

This clone was seen a few times. This rearrangement joins TRBV12-3 or TRBV12-4 to TRBJ2-7; TRBD1 matches 8 bases. The CDR3 is made up of 16 amino acids. V lost 3 bases and J lost 5; bases outside the gene matches: 12. The CDR3 DNA sequence: TGTGCCAGCAGTTTGGGTTCGACAGGGGCTGGGGACGAGCAGTACTTC. It encodes CASSLGSTGAGDEQYF.

The chain is built from TRBV7-2 and TRBJ1-1, with D perhaps matching TRBD1 (5 bases). The CDR3 length is 16 residues. Trimming took off 0 bases at V and 0 bases at J, with 11 bases between the two ends. The V gene's germline CDR1 is SGHTA and CDR2 FQGNSA. CDR3 DNA: TGTGCCAGCAGCTTAGCGTCCGGGGCCATGAACACTGAAGCTTTCTTT. Protein: CASSLASGAMNTEAFF.

This clone was seen ten or more times. This sequence joins TRBV7-2 and TRBJ2-5, with 10 bases that match TRBD1. The CDR3 runs to 15 residues. Germline loops: CDR1 SGHTA, CDR2 FQGNSA. The V gene end was trimmed by 7 bases and the J gene end by 7 bases; junction bases not matched to a gene: 12. The CDR3 nucleotides are TGTGCCAGCACCAGACCGGGACAGGGGAGTTGGACCCAGTACTTC. Translation: CASTRPGQGSWTQYF.

The chain combines TRBV15 with TRBJ1-1; D is perhaps TRBD1 (5 bases). Per germline, CDR1 LNHNV and CDR2 YYDKDF (reference sequence). Trimming took 5 bases from V and 7 from J, leaving 23 bases between them. The CDR3 has 16 amino acids. CDR3 in amino acids: CATSWGLKGLYGEAFF. The CDR3 DNA sequence: TGTGCCACCAGCTGGGGCCTAAAGGGTTTATACGGTGAAGCTTTCTTT.

The chain is built from TRBV30 and TRBJ1-2; unclear D gene. CDR1 is GTSNPN and CDR2 is SVGIG in the germline V gene (reference sequence). The CDR3 is 11 residues long. Trimming took off 7 bases at V and 4 bases at J, with 10 bases between the two ends. Here the CDR3 reads CAYSRGYGYTF. For the CDR3, the DNA is TGTGCCTACTCGAGAGGCTATGGCTACACCTTC.

This clone was seen once. This chain connects TRBV5-1 to TRBJ2-6; TRBD2 is a possible D gene (7 bases). CDR1 and CDR2 (germline): SGHRS, YFSETQ. V was cut by 3 bases and J by 4 bases, with 14 bases left in between. CDR3 length: 16 amino acids. The CDR3 spells CASSSGGGAGANVLTF. DNA of the CDR3: TGCGCCAGCAGCTCCGGCGGGGGCGCCGGGGCCAACGTCCTGACTTTC.

This clone was detected a few times. The chain combines TRBV15 with TRBJ2-1, with 7 positions matching TRBD2. Germline loops: CDR1 LNHNV, CDR2 YYDKDF (reference sequence). CDR3 length equals 15 residues. J lost 0 bases, V lost 4 bases, and 3 bases had no gene match. CDR3 nucleotide sequence: TGTGCCACCAGCATTAAGCGGGGCTCCTACAATGAGCAGTTCTTC. Translation: CATSIKRGSYNEQFF.

This clone was found a few times. The V and J genes are TRBV24-1 and TRBJ1-5; the match to TRBD1 covers 9 bases. This CDR3 region has 14 residues. The germline CDR1 and CDR2 sequences are KGHDR and SFDVKD. Trimming cost V 10 bases and J 0 bases; bases outside gene matches: 3. DNA for the CDR3: TGTGCCACTTGGACAGGGGATAGCAATCAGCCCCAGCATTTT. As protein: CATWTGDSNQPQHF.

This chain uses TRBV6-5 with TRBJ2-1, with 11 bases that match TRBD2. Per the germline V gene, CDR1 is MNHEY and CDR2 is SVGAGI. The CDR3 sequence is 13 residues long. V was clipped by 5 bases and J by 10 bases; unmatched bases: 4. CDR3 residues: CASSHGTSGEQFF. CDR3 nucleotides: TGTGCCAGCAGTCACGGGACTAGCGGAGAGCAGTTCTTC.

The rearrangement links TRBV20-1 to TRBJ1-2; no reliable D call. Germline V gives CDR1 DFQATT, CDR2 SNEGSKA (reference sequence). The CDR3 covers 13 residues. Trimming removed 4 bases from V and 4 bases from J, with 13 bases in between. CDR3 coding DNA: TGCAGTGCTAACCCGACGGACGCCTATGGCTACACCTTC. It encodes CSANPTDAYGYTF.